This is a list of T cell receptor beta chains from one sample in a study of blood T cell repertoires in COVID-19. The table came from immunoSEQ multiplex PCR; TCRdb's copy has only in-frame clones and leaves some out. This table holds a few hundred thousand clones, around 83% found once. Material: peripheral blood. The receptor source for this set is a man in his late teens or twenties with active or convalescent COVID-19. The CDR3 runs from the conserved cysteine through the conserved F or W. A D gene is named only where the DNA matches it firmly. For some rows the clone size is stated as once, few or many, or as a class when expanded; others skip it.

TRBD1	TRBJ2-2	TRBV29-1	few	TGCAGCGTTGACCGCGGGACAGGAGGGACCGGGGAGCTGTTTTTT	CSVDRGTGGTGELFF
TRBD1	TRBJ1-2	TRBV24-1	NA	TGTGCCACCAGTGATGCGACAGGGGAGCTTTATGGCTACACCTTC	CATSDATGELYGYTF
TRBD2	TRBJ2-1	TRBV27	NA	TGTGCCAGCAGTTTCTTGGGGTCTAGCGGATACAATGAGCAGTTCTTC	CASSFLGSSGYNEQFF
NA	TRBJ1-2	TRBV19	NA	TGTGCCAGTAGTATAGATCACTTGGGTCAGGACTATGGCTACACCTTC	CASSIDHLGQDYGYTF
NA	TRBJ1-2	TRBV14	NA	TGTGCCAGCAGCCAAGATTCAGGCAGCTATGGCTACACCTTC	CASSQDSGSYGYTF
NA	TRBJ2-4	TRBV3-1/TRBV3-2	NA	TGTGCCAGCAGCCAAGATGGCGACGGGGGAAACATTCAGTACTTC	CASSQDGDGGNIQYF
TRBD1	TRBJ1-4	TRBV29-1	NA	TGCAGCGGTGCGCCGGACAGGGGGCCTAGTGAAAAACTGTTTTTT	CSGAPDRGPSEKLFF
NA	TRBJ1-4	TRBV3-1/TRBV3-2	NA	TGTGCCAGCAGCCATAGAGGCTCTAATGAAAAACTGTTTTTT	CASSHRGSNEKLFF
TRBD1	TRBJ1-3	TRBV5-1	NA	TGCGCCAGCAGCTCCCTGACAGGGGATGCTGGAAACACCATATATTTT	CASSSLTGDAGNTIYF
TRBD2	TRBJ2-7	TRBV5-4	NA	TGTGCCAGCAGCATTAGCGGGGGGCCCTACGAGCAGTACTTC	CASSISGGPYEQYF
TRBD1	TRBJ2-7	TRBV2	NA	TGTGCCAGCAGTGGGGGACAGGGCAAGTACTTC	CASSGGQGKYF
NA	TRBJ2-7	TRBV5-1	NA	TGCGCCAGCAGCTTGCAGGCCAACTACGAGCAGTACTTC	CASSLQANYEQYF
TRBD1	TRBJ1-2	TRBV28	few	TGTGCCAGCAGTTTGGGACAGCCGAATAGCTATGGCTACACCTTC	CASSLGQPNSYGYTF
TRBD2	TRBJ2-3	TRBV5-4	NA	TGTGCCAGCAGCGTGGGACTAGCGGGGGCCCTCGGAGATACGCAGTATTTT	CASSVGLAGALGDTQYF
NA	TRBJ2-7	TRBV7-9	NA	TGTGCCAGCAGCTCAGCCTACGAGCAGTACTTC	CASSSAYEQYF
TRBD1	TRBJ2-7	TRBV29-1	NA	TGCAGCGTTAGGGTGAGACAGGGGTCCTACGAGCAGTACTTC	CSVRVRQGSYEQYF
NA	TRBJ2-2	TRBV5-4	few	TGTGCCAGCAGCTCGAACAAGGGGCGGACCGGGGAGCTGTTTTTT	CASSSNKGRTGELFF
NA	TRBJ1-1	TRBV2	NA	TGTGCCAGCACCGTGGCTCGGGACACTGAAGCTTTCTTT	CASTVARDTEAFF
NA	TRBJ2-5	TRBV18	NA	TGTGCCAGCTCACGCCCGAGTGGTAGCGGTGAAGAGACCCAGTACTTC	CASSRPSGSGEETQYF
TRBD1	TRBJ2-5	TRBV5-1	NA	TGCGCCAGCAGCACAAACCCGGGACAGGGAGAGACCCAGTACTTC	CASSTNPGQGETQYF
NA	TRBJ1-5	TRBV6-5	NA	TGTGCCAGCAGTCAAACAGGGAGTCAGCCCCAGCATTTT	CASSQTGSQPQHF
TRBD1	TRBJ1-2	TRBV19	NA	TGTGCCAGTAGTTTCGGACAGGGGGTGGGAGTCTATGGCTACACCTTC	CASSFGQGVGVYGYTF
TRBD2	TRBJ2-7	TRBV5-1	NA	TGCGCCAGCAGCTTCGGTACCGGGACTAGTTCCACCGAGCAGTACTTC	CASSFGTGTSSTEQYF
TRBD1	TRBJ2-7	TRBV27	NA	TGTGCCAGCAGTTTAAGACAGGGCTACGAGCAGTACTTC	CASSLRQGYEQYF
NA	TRBJ2-1	TRBV15	NA	TGTGCCACCAGCATACGGAGAGGCAATGAGCAGTTCTTC	CATSIRRGNEQFF
NA	TRBJ1-1	TRBV9	NA	TGTGCCAGCAGCGGGGCGGGCACTGAAGCTTTCTTT	CASSGAGTEAFF
TRBD1	TRBJ1-2	TRBV2	NA	TGTGCCAGCAGAGAGACAGGGGGCTATGGCTACACCTTC	CASRETGGYGYTF
NA	TRBJ2-2	TRBV5-4	once	TGTGCCAGCAGTGGACAGTTTAACACCGGGGAGCTGTTTTTT	CASSGQFNTGELFF
TRBD2	TRBJ2-7	TRBV7-8	few	TGTGCCAGCAGCTTAGGTACAGCGGGAGTATACGAGCAGTACTTC	CASSLGTAGVYEQYF
TRBD2	TRBJ2-2	TRBV5-4	NA	TGTGCCAGCAGCGCCTCTAGCGGGAGGGACACCGGGGAGCTGTTTTTT	CASSASSGRDTGELFF